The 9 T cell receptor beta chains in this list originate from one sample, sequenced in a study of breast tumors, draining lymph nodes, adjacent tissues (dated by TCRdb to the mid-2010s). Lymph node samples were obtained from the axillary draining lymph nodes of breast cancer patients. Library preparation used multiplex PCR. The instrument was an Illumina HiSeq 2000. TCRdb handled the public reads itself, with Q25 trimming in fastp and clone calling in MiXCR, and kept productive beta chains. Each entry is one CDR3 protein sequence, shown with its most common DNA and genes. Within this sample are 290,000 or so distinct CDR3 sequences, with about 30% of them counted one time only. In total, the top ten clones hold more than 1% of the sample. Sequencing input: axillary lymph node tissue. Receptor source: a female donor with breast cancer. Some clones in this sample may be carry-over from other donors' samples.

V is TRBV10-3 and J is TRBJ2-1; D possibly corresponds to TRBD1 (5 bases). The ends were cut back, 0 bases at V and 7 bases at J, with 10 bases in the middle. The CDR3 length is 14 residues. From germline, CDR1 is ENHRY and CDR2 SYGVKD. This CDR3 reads CAISESQGWNEQFF. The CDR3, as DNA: TGTGCCATCAGTGAGTCGCAGGGTTGGAATGAGCAGTTCTTC.

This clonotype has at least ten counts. The CDR3 loop reads CASSPRGDTGELFF. CDR3 DNA: TGTGCCAGCAGCCCAAGGGGGGACACCGGGGAGCTGTTTTTT. The genes are TRBV7-9 and TRBJ2-2; possibly TRBD1 or TRBD2 for D (6 bases each). V gave up 5 bases and J gave up 3 bases, with 10 bases separating them. This CDR3 region has 14 residues. Germline CDR1 and CDR2: SEHNR and FQNEAQ (reference sequence).

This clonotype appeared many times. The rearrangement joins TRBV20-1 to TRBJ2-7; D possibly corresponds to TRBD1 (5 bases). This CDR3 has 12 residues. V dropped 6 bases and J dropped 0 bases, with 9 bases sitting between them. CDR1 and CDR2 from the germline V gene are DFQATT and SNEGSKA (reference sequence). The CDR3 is CSALRDSYEQYF. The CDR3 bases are TGCAGTGCCCTCAGGGACTCCTACGAGCAGTACTTC.

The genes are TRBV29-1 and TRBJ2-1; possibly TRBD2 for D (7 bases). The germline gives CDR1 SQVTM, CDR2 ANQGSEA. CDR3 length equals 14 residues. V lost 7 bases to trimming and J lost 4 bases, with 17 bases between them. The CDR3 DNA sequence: TGCAGCGGACGAAAGGGGGAGGGGTACAATGAGCAGTTCTTC. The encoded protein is CSGRKGEGYNEQFF.

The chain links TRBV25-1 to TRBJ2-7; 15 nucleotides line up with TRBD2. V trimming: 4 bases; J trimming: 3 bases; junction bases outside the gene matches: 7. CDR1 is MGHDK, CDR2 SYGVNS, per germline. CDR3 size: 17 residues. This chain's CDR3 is CASSVSGLAGGVYEQYF. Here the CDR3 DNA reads TGTGCCAGCAGTGTATCGGGACTAGCGGGAGGAGTCTACGAGCAGTACTTC.

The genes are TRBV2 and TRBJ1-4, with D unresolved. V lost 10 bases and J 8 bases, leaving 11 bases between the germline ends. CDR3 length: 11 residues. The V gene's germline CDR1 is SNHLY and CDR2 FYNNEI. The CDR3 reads CAISALEKLFF. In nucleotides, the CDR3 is TGTGCCATCAGCGCCCTCGAAAAACTGTTTTTT.

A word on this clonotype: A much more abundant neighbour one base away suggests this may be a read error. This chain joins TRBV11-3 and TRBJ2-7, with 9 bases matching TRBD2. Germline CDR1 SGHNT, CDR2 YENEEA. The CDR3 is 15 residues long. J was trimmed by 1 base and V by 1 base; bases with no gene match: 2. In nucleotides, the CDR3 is TGTGCCAGCAGCTTAGGGGGACTAGCTTCCTACGAGCAGTACTTC. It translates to CASSLGGLASYEQYF. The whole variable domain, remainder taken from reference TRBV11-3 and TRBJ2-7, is EAGVVQSPRYKIIEKKQPVAFWCNPISGHNTLYWYLQNLGQGPELLIRYENEEAVDDSQLPKDRFSAERLKGVDSTLKIQPAELGDSAVYLCASSLGGLASYEQYFGPGTRLTVT.

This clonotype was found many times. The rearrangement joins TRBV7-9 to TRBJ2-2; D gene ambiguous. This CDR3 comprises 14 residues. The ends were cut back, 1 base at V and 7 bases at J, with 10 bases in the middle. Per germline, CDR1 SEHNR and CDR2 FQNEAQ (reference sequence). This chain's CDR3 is CASSLEPSGGELFF. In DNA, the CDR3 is TGTGCCAGCAGCTTAGAGCCATCAGGCGGGGAGCTGTTTTTT.

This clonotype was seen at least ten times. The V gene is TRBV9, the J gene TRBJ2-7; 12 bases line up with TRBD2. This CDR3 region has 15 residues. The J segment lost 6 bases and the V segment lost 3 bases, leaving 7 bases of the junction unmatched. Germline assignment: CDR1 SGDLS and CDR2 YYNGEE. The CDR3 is CASSARLAGVGEQYF. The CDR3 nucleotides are TGTGCCAGCAGCGCAAGACTAGCGGGAGTGGGCGAGCAGTACTTC.